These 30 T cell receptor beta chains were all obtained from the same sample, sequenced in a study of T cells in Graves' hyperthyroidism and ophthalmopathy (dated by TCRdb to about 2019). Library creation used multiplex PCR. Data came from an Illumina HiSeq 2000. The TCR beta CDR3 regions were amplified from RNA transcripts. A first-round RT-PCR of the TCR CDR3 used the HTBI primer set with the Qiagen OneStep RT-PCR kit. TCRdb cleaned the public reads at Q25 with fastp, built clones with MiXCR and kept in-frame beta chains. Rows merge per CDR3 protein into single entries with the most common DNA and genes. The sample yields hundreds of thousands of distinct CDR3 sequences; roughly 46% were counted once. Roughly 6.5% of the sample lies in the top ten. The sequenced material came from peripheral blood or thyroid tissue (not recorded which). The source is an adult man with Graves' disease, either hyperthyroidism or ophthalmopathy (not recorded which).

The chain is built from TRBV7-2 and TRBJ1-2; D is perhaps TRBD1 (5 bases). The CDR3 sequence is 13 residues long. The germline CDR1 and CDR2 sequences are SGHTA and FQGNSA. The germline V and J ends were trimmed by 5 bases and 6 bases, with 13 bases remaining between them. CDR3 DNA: TGTGCCAGCAGCCTCCGAGGGGAAAATGGCTACACCTTC. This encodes CASSLRGENGYTF.

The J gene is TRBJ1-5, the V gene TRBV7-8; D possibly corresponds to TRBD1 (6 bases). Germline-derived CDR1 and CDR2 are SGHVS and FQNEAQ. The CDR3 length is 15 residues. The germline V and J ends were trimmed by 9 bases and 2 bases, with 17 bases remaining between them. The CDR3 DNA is TGTGCCAGTAGTACTATGACAGGTCGCAATCAGCCCCAGCATTTT. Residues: CASSTMTGRNQPQHF.

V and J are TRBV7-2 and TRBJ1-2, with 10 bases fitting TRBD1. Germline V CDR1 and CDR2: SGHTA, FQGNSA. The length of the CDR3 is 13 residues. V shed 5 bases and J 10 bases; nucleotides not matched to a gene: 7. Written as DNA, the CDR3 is TGTGCCAGCAGCACCCGGACAGGGGGGACCTACACCTTC. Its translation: CASSTRTGGTYTF.

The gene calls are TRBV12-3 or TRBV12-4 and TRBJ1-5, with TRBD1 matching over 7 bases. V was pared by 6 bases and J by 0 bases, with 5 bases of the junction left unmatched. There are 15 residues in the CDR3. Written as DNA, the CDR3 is TGTGCCAGCAGACAGGGGAGGGCTAGCAATCAGCCCCAGCATTTT. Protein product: CASRQGRASNQPQHF.

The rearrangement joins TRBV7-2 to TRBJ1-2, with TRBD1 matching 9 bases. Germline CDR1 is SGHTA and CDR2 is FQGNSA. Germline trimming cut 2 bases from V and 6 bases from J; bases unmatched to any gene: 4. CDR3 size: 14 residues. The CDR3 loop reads CASSLLGQGDGYTF. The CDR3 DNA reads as TGTGCCAGCAGCTTATTGGGACAGGGCGATGGCTACACCTTC.

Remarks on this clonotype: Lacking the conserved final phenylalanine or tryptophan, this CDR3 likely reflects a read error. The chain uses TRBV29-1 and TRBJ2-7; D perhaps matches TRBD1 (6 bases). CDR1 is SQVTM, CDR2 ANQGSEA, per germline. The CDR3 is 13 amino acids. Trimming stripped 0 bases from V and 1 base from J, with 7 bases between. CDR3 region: CSVEDRGSYEQYL. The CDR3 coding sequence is TGCAGCGTTGAAGACAGGGGATCCTACGAGCAGTACCTC.

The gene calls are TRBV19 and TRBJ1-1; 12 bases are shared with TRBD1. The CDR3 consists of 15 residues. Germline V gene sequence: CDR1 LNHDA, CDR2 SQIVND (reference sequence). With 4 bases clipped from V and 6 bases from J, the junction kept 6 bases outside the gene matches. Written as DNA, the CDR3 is TGTGCCAGTAGTACATGGGGACAGGGGGCCTCTGAAGCTTTCTTT. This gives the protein CASSTWGQGASEAFF.

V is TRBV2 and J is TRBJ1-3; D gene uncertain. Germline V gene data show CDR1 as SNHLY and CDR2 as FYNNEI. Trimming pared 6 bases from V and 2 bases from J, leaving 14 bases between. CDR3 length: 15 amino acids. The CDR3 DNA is TGTGCCAGCAGGGGCGTCGGTTTAGCTGGAAACACCATATATTTT. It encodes CASRGVGLAGNTIYF.

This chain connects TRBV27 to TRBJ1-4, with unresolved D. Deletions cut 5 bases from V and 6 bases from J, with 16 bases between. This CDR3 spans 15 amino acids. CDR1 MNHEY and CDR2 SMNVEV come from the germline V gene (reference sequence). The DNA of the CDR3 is TGTGCCAGCAGTATGCTAGGGATCTATGATGAAAAACTGTTTTTT. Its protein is CASSMLGIYDEKLFF.

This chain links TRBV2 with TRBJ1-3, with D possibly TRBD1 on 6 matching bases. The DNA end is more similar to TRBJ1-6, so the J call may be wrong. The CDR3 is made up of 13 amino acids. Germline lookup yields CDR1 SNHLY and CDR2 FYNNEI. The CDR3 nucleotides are TGTGCCAGCAGTTCCGGGACATATTCACCCCTCCACTTT. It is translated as CASSSGTYSPLHF.

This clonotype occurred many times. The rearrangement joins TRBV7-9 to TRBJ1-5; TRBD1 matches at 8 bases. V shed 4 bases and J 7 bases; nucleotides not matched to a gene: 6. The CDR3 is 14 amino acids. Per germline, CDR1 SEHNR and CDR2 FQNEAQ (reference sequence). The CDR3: CASSSTGAGQPQHF. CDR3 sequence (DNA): TGTGCCAGCAGCTCGACAGGGGCAGGGCAGCCCCAGCATTTT.

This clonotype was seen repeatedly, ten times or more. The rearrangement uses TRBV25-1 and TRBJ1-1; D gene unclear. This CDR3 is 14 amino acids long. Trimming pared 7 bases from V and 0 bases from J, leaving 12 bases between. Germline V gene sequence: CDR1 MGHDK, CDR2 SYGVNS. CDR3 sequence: CASTVGGMNTEAFF. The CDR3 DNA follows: TGTGCCAGCACCGTGGGAGGAATGAACACTGAAGCTTTCTTT.

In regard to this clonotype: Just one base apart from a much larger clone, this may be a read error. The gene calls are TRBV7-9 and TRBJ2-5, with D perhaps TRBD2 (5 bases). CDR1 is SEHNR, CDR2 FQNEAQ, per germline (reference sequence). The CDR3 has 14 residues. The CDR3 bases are TGTACCAGCAGCTTAGAACGGACGGGGGAGACCCAGTACTTC. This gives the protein CTSSLERTGETQYF.

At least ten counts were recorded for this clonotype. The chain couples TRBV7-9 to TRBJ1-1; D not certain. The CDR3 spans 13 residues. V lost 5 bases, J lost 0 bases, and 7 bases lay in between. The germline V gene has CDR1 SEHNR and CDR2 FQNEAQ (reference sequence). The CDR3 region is CASSIYLNTEAFF. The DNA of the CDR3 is TGTGCCAGCAGCATTTACTTGAACACTGAAGCTTTCTTT.

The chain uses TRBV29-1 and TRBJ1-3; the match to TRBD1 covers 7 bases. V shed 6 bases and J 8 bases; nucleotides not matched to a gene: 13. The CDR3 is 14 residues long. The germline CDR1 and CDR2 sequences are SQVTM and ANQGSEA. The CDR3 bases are TGCAGCGTCTTGACAGGGTTCGATGGCTACACCATATATTTT. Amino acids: CSVLTGFDGYTIYF. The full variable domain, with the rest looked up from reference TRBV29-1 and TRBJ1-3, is SAVISQKPSRDICQRGTSLTIQCQVDSQVTMMFWYRQQPGQSLTLIATANQGSEATYESGFVIDKFPISRPNLTFSTLTVSNMSPEDSSIYLCSVLTGFDGYTIYFGEGSWLTVV.

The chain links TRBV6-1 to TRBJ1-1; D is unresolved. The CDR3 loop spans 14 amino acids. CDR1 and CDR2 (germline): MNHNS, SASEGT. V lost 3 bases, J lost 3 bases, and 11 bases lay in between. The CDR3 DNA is TGTGCCAGCAGTGAGGACCCCTCGGACACTGAAGCTTTCTTT. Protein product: CASSEDPSDTEAFF.

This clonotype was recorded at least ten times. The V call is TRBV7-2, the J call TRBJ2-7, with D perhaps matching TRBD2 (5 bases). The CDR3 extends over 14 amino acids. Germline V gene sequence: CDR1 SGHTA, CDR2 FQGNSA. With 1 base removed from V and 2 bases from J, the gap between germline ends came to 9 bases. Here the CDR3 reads CASSLGPGTYEQYF. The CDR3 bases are TGTGCCAGCAGCTTAGGACCGGGAACCTACGAGCAGTACTTC. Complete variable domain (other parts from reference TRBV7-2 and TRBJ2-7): GAGVSQSPSNKVTEKGKDVELRCDPISGHTALYWYRQSLGQGLEFLIYFQGNSAPDKSGLPSDRFSAERTGGSVSTLTIQRTQQEDSAVYLCASSLGPGTYEQYFGPGTRLTVT.

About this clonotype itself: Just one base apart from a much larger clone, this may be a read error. CDR3: CSAREAVLRPQHF. The CDR3 coding sequence is TGCAGTGCTAGGGAGGCGGTCCTTAGGCCCCAGCATTTT. The chain combines TRBV20-1 with TRBJ1-5; D is undetermined. Germline-derived CDR1 and CDR2 are DFQATT and SNEGSKA (reference sequence). Trimming took 3 bases from V and 9 from J, leaving 15 bases between them. This CDR3 has 13 amino acids.

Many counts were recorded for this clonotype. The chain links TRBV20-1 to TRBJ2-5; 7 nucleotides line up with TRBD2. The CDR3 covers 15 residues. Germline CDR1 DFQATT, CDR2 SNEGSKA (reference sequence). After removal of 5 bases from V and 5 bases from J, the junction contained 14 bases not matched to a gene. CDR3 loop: CSAGGLTSRFETQYF. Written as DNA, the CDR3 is TGCAGTGCTGGGGGGTTGACTAGCAGGTTTGAGACCCAGTACTTC.

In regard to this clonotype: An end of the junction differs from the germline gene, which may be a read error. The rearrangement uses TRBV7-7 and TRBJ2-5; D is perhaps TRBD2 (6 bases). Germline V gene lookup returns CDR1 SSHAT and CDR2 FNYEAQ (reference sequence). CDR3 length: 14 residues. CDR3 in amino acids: CASSLSPGDETQYF. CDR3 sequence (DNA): TGTGCTAGCAGCTTATCCCCGGGAGATGAGACCCAGTACTTC.

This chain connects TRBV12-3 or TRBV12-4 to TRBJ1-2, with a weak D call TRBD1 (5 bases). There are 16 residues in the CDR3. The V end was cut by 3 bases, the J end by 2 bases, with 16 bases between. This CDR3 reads CASSLSGGGRNYGYTF. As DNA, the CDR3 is TGTGCCAGCAGTTTGAGTGGTGGGGGGAGGAACTATGGCTACACCTTC.

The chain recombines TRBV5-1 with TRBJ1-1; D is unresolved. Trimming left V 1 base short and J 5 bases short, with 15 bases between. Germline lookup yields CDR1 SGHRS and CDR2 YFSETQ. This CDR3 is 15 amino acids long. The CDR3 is CASSLRSGLGTEAFF. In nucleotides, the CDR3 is TGCGCCAGCAGCTTGAGGTCGGGGTTGGGAACTGAAGCTTTCTTT.

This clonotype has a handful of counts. CDR3 residues: CASSSGPYSNQPQHF. In nucleotides, the CDR3 is TGTGCCAGCAGCTCGGGACCTTATAGCAATCAGCCCCAGCATTTT. V and J are TRBV2 and TRBJ1-5; D perhaps matches TRBD1 (5 bases). V shed 6 bases and J shed 0 bases, with 12 bases lying between them. Germline CDR1 reads SNHLY; CDR2 reads FYNNEI. This CDR3 comprises 15 residues.

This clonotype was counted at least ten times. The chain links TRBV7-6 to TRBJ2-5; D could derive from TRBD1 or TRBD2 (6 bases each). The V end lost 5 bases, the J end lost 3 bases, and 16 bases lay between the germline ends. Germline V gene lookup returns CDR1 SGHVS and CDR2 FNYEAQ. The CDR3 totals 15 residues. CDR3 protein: CASSASLGGKETQYF. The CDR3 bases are TGTGCCAGCAGCGCCAGCCTGGGGGGCAAAGAGACCCAGTACTTC. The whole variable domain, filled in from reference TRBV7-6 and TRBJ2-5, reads GAGVSQSPRYKVTKRGQDVALRCDPISGHVSLYWYRQALGQGPEFLTYFNYEAQQDKSGLPNDRFSAERPEGSISTLTIQRTEQRDSAMYRCASSASLGGKETQYFGPGTRLLVL.

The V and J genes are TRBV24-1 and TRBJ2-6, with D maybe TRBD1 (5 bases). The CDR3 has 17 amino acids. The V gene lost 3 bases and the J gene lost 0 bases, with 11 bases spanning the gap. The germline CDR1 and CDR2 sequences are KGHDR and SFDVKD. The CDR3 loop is CATSDATGYSGANVLTF. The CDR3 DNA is TGTGCCACCAGTGATGCCACAGGCTACTCTGGGGCCAACGTCCTGACTTTC.

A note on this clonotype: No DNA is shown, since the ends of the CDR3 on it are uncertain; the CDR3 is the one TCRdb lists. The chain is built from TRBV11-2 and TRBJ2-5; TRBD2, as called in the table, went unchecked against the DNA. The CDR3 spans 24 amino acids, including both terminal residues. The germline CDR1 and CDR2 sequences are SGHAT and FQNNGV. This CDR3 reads CASSFYICSAWRGSGGARQETQYF.

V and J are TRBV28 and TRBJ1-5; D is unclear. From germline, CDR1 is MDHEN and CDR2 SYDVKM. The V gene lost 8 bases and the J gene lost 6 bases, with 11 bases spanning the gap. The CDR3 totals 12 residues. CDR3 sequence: CASSVLTQPQHF. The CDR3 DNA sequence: TGTGCCAGCTCAGTGTTGACTCAGCCCCAGCATTTT.

The CDR3 DNA reads as TGTGCCAGCAGGGACAGGGGGCCGGGCCGTGAAAAACTGTTTTTT. Amino acid sequence: CASRDRGPGREKLFF. The chain has TRBV7-3 and TRBJ1-4; 11 positions match TRBD1. The V and J ends lost 6 bases and 7 bases, in that order; junction bases with no gene match: 7. The CDR3 is 15 residues long. Germline loops: CDR1 SGHTA, CDR2 FQGTGA. Combining the CDR3 with reference TRBV7-3 and TRBJ1-4 gives the whole variable domain GAGVSQTPSNKVTEKGKYVELRCDPISGHTALYWYRQSLGQGPEFLIYFQGTGAADDSGLPNDRFFAVRPEGSVSTLKIQRTERGDSAVYLCASRDRGPGREKLFFGSGTQLSVL.

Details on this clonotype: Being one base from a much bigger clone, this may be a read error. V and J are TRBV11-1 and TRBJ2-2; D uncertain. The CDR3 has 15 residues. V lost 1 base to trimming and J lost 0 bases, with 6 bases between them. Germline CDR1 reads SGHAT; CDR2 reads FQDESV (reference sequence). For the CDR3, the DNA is TGTGCCAGCAGCTTAGGACGGCCGAACACCGGGGAGCTGTTTTTT. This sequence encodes CASSLGRPNTGELFF.

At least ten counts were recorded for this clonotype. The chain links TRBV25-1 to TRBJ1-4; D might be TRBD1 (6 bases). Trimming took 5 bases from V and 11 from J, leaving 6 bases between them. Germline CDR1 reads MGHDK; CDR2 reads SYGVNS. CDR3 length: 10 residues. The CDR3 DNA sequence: TGTGCCAGCAGTCAGGGGAAACTGTTTTTT. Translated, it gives CASSQGKLFF.